Listed here are 25 T cell receptor beta chains from one sample, sequenced in a study of human T cells and chemical hapten exposure. Time point noted: healthy volunteer bleed at 2 weeks. Whole blood that had not been fractionated was the source of extracted total RNA. Each CDR3 protein is one row after TCRdb ran MiXCR on the RACE reads. The data hold some 46,000 distinct CDR3 sequences, with about 4.5% observed a single time. Sequences were obtained from whole blood. These receptors came from a female donor in good health. Some clones in this sample may be carry-over from other donors' samples.

At least ten counts were recorded for this clonotype. In nucleotides, the CDR3 is TGTGCCAGTGATTTGGGGACTGAAGCTTTCTTT. This codes for CASDLGTEAFF. This chain uses TRBV2 with TRBJ1-1, with D unresolved. Trimming removed 9 bases at V and 5 bases at J, with 10 bases between. Germline V lookup: CDR1 SNHLY, CDR2 FYNNEI. The CDR3 has 11 residues.

This clonotype was observed at least ten times. The chain joins TRBV12-5 to TRBJ2-3; 10 positions agree with TRBD2. V dropped 7 bases and J dropped 2; count of bases not matched to a gene: 6. Germline V lookup: CDR1 LGHNT, CDR2 FRNRAP. The CDR3 extends over 15 amino acids. CDR3 sequence (DNA): TGTGCTAGTGCCGGAGCGGGGGGGCCCACAGATACGCAGTATTTT. It yields the protein CASAGAGGPTDTQYF.

This clonotype appeared a few times. A much larger clonotype is one base distant, so this may be a read error. CDR3 sequence reads: CAISESGIYNSPLNF. Written as DNA, the CDR3 is TGTGCCATCAGTGAGTCAGGGATATATAATTCACCCCTCAACTTT. The chain joins TRBV10-3 to TRBJ1-6; no reliable D call. In germline, CDR1 is ENHRY, CDR2 SYGVKD. The CDR3 runs to 15 residues.

This clonotype was observed at least ten times. The chain links TRBV3-1 to TRBJ1-1; D is ambiguous. The CDR3 has 12 amino acids. Trimming took off 3 bases at V and 3 bases at J, with 5 bases between the two ends. The germline V gene encodes CDR1 LGHDT and CDR2 YNNKEL (reference sequence). The CDR3 coding sequence is TGTGCCAGCAGCCATCAGCACACTGAAGCTTTCTTT. Its translation: CASSHQHTEAFF.

This clonotype appeared many times. The gene calls are TRBV7-9 and TRBJ2-5; 7 bases line up with TRBD2. The CDR3 contains 15 residues. Germline V gene lookup returns CDR1 SEHNR and CDR2 FQNEAQ (reference sequence). V lost 3 bases and J lost 5; bases outside the gene matches: 9. The CDR3 nucleotides are TGTGCCAGCAGCTTGGCCGGGGGGAAGTGGGAGACCCAGTACTTC. Protein product: CASSLAGGKWETQYF. The variable domain in full, completed from reference TRBV7-9 and TRBJ2-5, reads DTGVSQNPRHKITKRGQNVTFRCDPISEHNRLYWYRQTLGQGPEFLTYFQNEAQLEKSRLLSDRFSAERPKGSFSTLEIQRTEQGDSAMYLCASSLAGGKWETQYFGPGTRLLVL.

With respect to this clonotype: It may be a read error: a sequence one base away is much more abundant. The V gene is TRBV4-2, the J gene TRBJ1-3; TRBD1 aligns across 7 bases. In germline, CDR1 is LGHNA, CDR2 YNFKEQ. The length of the CDR3 is 12 residues. CDR3 bases: TGTGTCAGCAGCCAAGACAGGGAACGCATATATTTT. This sequence encodes CVSSQDRERIYF.

This clonotype was counted many times. The chain joins TRBV29-1 to TRBJ1-1; 7 bases line up with TRBD1. CDR1 SQVTM and CDR2 ANQGSEA come from the germline V gene. The CDR3 has 13 amino acids. The junction had 8 bases not matched to a gene; V was cut back by 4 bases and J by 6 bases. This chain's CDR3 is CSVADRVFSEAFF. The DNA for the CDR3 is TGCAGCGTTGCCGACAGGGTGTTTTCTGAAGCTTTCTTT.

The table lists this clonotype with many counts. The chain employs TRBV20-1 and TRBJ2-5; a weak D match, TRBD2 (6 bases). Trimming removed 5 bases from V and 1 base from J, with 14 bases in between. Germline CDR1 reads DFQATT; CDR2 reads SNEGSKA (reference sequence). The CDR3 has 14 amino acids. CDR3: CSALKAGTQETQYF. The CDR3, as DNA: TGCAGTGCTTTGAAGGCGGGGACCCAAGAGACCCAGTACTTC.

The gene calls are TRBV18 and TRBJ1-1, with a weak D call TRBD1 (5 bases). The V and J ends lost 6 bases and 7 bases respectively, with 12 bases between them. Germline CDR1 reads KGHSH; CDR2 reads LQKENI. This CDR3 spans 12 amino acids. The chain's CDR3 is CASSPQQGEAFF. The CDR3 DNA reads TGTGCCAGCTCCCCTCAGCAGGGTGAAGCTTTCTTT.

The sample holds many counts of this clonotype. This rearrangement joins TRBV6-5 to TRBJ1-6, with a possible D match to TRBD1 (5 bases). This CDR3 has 15 amino acids. Germline lookup yields CDR1 MNHEY and CDR2 SVGAGI. Trimming left V 5 bases short and J 4 bases short, with 12 bases between. This CDR3 is CASSETDYYNSPLHF. CDR3 in DNA: TGTGCCAGCAGTGAGACAGACTATTATAATTCACCCCTCCACTTT.

The table lists this clonotype with many counts. The chain is built from TRBV15 and TRBJ1-5; D remains unclear. Trimming removed 3 bases at V and 6 bases at J, with 15 bases between. CDR3 length equals 15 residues. Looked up from germline, CDR1 is LNHNV and CDR2 is YYDKDF (reference sequence). The CDR3 nucleotides are TGTGCCACCAGCAGTGCTAGGGTGCAGTTTCAGCCCCAGCATTTT. As protein: CATSSARVQFQPQHF.

This clonotype was seen ten or more times. The chain couples TRBV12-3 or TRBV12-4 to TRBJ2-3, with 8 bases lining up with TRBD2. This CDR3 has 14 amino acids. The V and J ends lost 8 bases and 1 base, in that order; junction bases with no gene match: 5. The CDR3 nucleotides are TGTGCCAGCGGGAGTAGCGGGGGCACAGATACGCAGTATTTT. Amino acids: CASGSSGGTDTQYF.

This clonotype was seen repeatedly, ten times or more. DNA for the CDR3: TGCGCCAGCAGCCTGACAGGAAAACTAACTAATGAAAAACTGTTTTTT. This gives the protein CASSLTGKLTNEKLFF. The chain recombines TRBV4-3 with TRBJ1-4, with a tentative D call TRBD1 (6 bases). CDR3 length: 16 residues. Germline loops: CDR1 LGHNA, CDR2 YSLEER. V was clipped by 4 bases and J by 1 base, with 13 bases between them.

The V and J genes are TRBV7-2 and TRBJ1-5; 7 nucleotides line up with TRBD1. The CDR3 has 16 residues. The ends lost 1 base at V and 10 bases at J; junction bases unmatched: 13. Germline-derived CDR1 and CDR2 are SGHTA and FQGNSA. In nucleotides, the CDR3 is TGTGCCAGCAGCTTAGGGGGGCCCAGGGGGAAAGAACCCCAGCATTTT. Its translation is CASSLGGPRGKEPQHF.

This clonotype was detected ten times or more. The chain uses TRBV5-1 and TRBJ2-1; D might be TRBD1 (5 bases). The CDR3 covers 14 residues. Deletions cut 5 bases from V and 6 bases from J, with 15 bases between. CDR1 is SGHRS and CDR2 is YFSETQ in the germline V gene. The CDR3 spells CASSGREGLNEQFF. CDR3 nucleotide sequence: TGCGCCAGCAGTGGCAGGGAAGGCCTCAATGAGCAGTTCTTC.

Ten or more counts support this clonotype. An end of the junction differs from the germline gene, which may be a read error. The chain combines TRBV9 with TRBJ2-5, with 9 bases identical to TRBD2. The CDR3 is made up of 14 amino acids. Germline V gene sequence: CDR1 SGDLS, CDR2 YYNGEE. Here the CDR3 reads CASIPRSSIAGASF. DNA for the CDR3: TGTGCCAGCATCCCCAGGAGCTCTATAGCGGGGGCTTCTTTC. Together with reference TRBV9 and TRBJ2-5, the CDR3 gives the full variable domain: DSGVTQTPKHLITATGQRVTLRCSPRSGDLSVYWYQQSLDQGLQFLIQYYNGEERAKGNILERFSAQQFPDLHSELNLSSLELGDSALYFCASIPRSSIAGASFGPGTRLLVL.

In its sample, this clonotype was seen many times. The rearrangement joins TRBV14 to TRBJ1-6; D is perhaps TRBD1 (5 bases). The V gene's germline CDR1 is SGHDN and CDR2 FVKESK. V lost 0 bases to trimming and J lost 10 bases, with 7 bases between them. This CDR3 comprises 13 residues. The CDR3 nucleotides are TGTGCCAGCAGCCAAGATGGGGGATCACCCCTCCACTTT. Translated, it gives CASSQDGGSPLHF.

In nucleotides, the CDR3 is TGCGCCAGCAGCTTGGCCCCACAGGGGTATGAAAAACTGTTTTTT. Amino acid sequence: CASSLAPQGYEKLFF. The chain uses TRBV5-1 and TRBJ1-4, with 7 bases that match TRBD1. Germline V gene data show CDR1 as SGHRS and CDR2 as YFSETQ. This CDR3 has 15 amino acids. The V segment lost 0 bases and the J segment 6 bases; nucleotides outside the gene matches: 5.

With regard to this clonotype: This may be a read error, as it is one base from a much larger clone. This chain connects TRBV12-3 or TRBV12-4 to TRBJ1-1; a possible D gene is TRBD1 (5 bases). There are 12 residues in the CDR3. The CDR3, as DNA: TGTGCCAGGAGTTTAAGGGAGGGGGAAGCTTTCTTT. Translating gives CARSLREGEAFF.

This clonotype has a count of ten or more. V gene TRBV5-1 combines with J gene TRBJ2-1; TRBD2 agrees at 10 bases. V lost 0 bases, J lost 9 bases, and 6 bases stayed unmatched. The CDR3 runs to 15 residues. Germline lookup yields CDR1 SGHRS and CDR2 YFSETQ. This chain's CDR3 is CASSLVASGGPEQFF. DNA for the CDR3: TGCGCCAGCAGCTTGGTGGCTAGCGGGGGCCCTGAGCAGTTCTTC.

This clonotype appeared many times. J is TRBJ2-7 and V is TRBV3-1, with a possible D match to TRBD2 (5 bases). Germline V gives CDR1 LGHDT, CDR2 YNNKEL (reference sequence). This CDR3 is built from 11 residues. With 2 bases removed from V and 7 bases from J, the gap between germline ends came to 6 bases. CDR3 DNA: TGTGCCAGCAGCCAACCGGGGGAGCAGTACTTC. It encodes CASSQPGEQYF.

The sample holds many counts of this clonotype. This chain links TRBV5-5 with TRBJ1-1; weak D call: TRBD1 (5 bases). The CDR3 runs 14 residues. Germline V gene sequence: CDR1 SGHKS, CDR2 YYEKEE (reference sequence). V dropped 2 bases and J dropped 1 base, with 9 bases sitting between them. CDR3 residues: CASSFWGRNTEAFF. CDR3 DNA sequence: TGTGCCAGCAGCTTTTGGGGCAGGAACACTGAAGCTTTCTTT.

In this sample, this clonotype turned up many times. V usage is TRBV20-1 and J usage is TRBJ1-5, with D possibly matching TRBD1 (6 bases). The CDR3 contains 17 residues. Trimming removed 3 bases at V and 0 bases at J, with 18 bases between. Germline V CDR1 and CDR2: DFQATT, SNEGSKA (reference sequence). The CDR3 nucleotides read TGCAGTGCTAGTGGGGGGCCGGGACACTATAGCAATCAGCCCCAGCATTTT. It is translated as CSASGGPGHYSNQPQHF.

This clonotype appeared many times. V gene TRBV7-8 combines with J gene TRBJ1-2; D uncertain. V lost 1 base to trimming and J lost 5 bases, with 17 bases between them. Germline values: CDR1 SGHVS, CDR2 FQNEAQ. The CDR3 is made up of 16 amino acids. This chain's CDR3 is CASSLVGPRQSYGYTF. CDR3 DNA: TGTGCCAGCAGCTTAGTTGGTCCCAGGCAGTCATATGGCTACACCTTC.

This clonotype was counted many times. CDR3: CASSYEVRGLTEAFF. CDR3 sequence (DNA): TGTGCCAGCAGTTACGAAGTCAGGGGGCTGACTGAAGCTTTCTTT. The chain uses TRBV6-2 or TRBV6-3 and TRBJ1-1, with TRBD1 matching over 8 bases. In germline, CDR1 is MNHEY, CDR2 SVGEGT. Losses at the gene ends were 2 bases for V and 5 bases for J; bases not matched to a gene: 7. CDR3 length: 15 amino acids.